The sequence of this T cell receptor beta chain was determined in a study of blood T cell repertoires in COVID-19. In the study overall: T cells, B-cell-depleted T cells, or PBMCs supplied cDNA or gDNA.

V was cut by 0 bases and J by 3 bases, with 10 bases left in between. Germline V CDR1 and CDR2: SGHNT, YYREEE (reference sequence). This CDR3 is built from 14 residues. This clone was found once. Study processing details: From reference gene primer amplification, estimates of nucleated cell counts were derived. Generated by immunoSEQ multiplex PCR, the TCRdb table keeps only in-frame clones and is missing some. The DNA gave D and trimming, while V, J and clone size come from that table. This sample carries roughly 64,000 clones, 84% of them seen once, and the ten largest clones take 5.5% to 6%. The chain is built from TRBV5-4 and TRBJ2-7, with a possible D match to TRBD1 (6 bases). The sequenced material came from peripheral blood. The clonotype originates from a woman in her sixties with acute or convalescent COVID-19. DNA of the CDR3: TGTGCCAGCAGCTTGGGAGGACAGAACTACGAGCAGTACTTC. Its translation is CASSLGGQNYEQYF.